The subject of this entry is one T cell receptor (beta chain). The sample belongs to a study of OX40 agonist ivuxolimab in advanced cancers. Sequenced by immunoSEQ multiplex PCR; TCRdb stores in-frame clones only, minus some. The data contain under 200,000 clones, 90% to 95% of them seen just once; the ten biggest clones take up about 0.31%. V was cut by 7 bases and J by 5 bases, with 17 bases left in between. Germline CDR1 and CDR2: SGHTA and FQGNSA. CDR3 length: 14 amino acids. This sequence joins TRBV7-2 and TRBJ1-2, with TRBD1 as a possible D gene (5 bases). The sequence was obtained from an adult with an advanced solid tumor such as melanoma, head and neck, liver or kidney cancer. The sample was CD4+ or CD8+ T cells sorted from blood, taken in a trial of the OX40 agonist ivuxolimab. DNA of the CDR3: TGTGCCAGCATTCCAGGGACTGTAGGATATGGCTACACCTTC. Its translation is CASIPGTVGYGYTF.